This TCR beta chain was found in a study of shared clonotypes between healthy human individuals. Across the whole study: Each donor's CD8 memory used one plate, CD8 naive two, each CD4 subset three.

Measured with immunoSEQ multiplex PCR; TCRdb has only the in-frame clones, and not every one. The sample records approximately 1,500,000 clones, roughly 95% being singletons. The study drew its donors from healthy HIV-negative adults without recent acute infections or vaccinations. This sequence was found in a man aged 25-45 years in good health. Sequenced: naive CD4+ T cells sorted from blood. Regarding subset: CD45RA+ positively selected.

CDR3 nucleotide sequence: TGTGCCAGCAGTGAGCGACAGGTCGGAGGAAACACCATATATTTT. Protein: CASSERQVGGNTIYF. This chain connects TRBV2 to TRBJ1-3; D perhaps matches TRBD1 (6 bases). V was shortened by 3 bases and J by 4 bases, with 13 bases between the two germline ends. The length of the CDR3 is 15 residues. Germline loops: CDR1 SNHLY, CDR2 FYNNEI.